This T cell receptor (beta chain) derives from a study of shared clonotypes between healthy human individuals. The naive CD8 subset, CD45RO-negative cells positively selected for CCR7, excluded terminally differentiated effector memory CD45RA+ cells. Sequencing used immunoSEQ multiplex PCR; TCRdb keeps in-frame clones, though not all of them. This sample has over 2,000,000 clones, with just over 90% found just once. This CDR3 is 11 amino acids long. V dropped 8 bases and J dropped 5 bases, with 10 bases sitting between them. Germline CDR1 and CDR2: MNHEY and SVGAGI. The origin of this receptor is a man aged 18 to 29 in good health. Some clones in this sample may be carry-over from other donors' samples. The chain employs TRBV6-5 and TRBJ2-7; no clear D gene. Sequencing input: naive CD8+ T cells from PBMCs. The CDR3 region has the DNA TGTGCCAGCTCAAAAGGGAACGAGCAGTACTTC. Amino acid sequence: CASSKGNEQYF.